Reported below is one T cell receptor (beta chain). TCRdb's table, derived via immunoSEQ multiplex PCR, lists solely in-frame clones and lacks some. The sample yields 200,000 to 250,000 clones, approximately 78% seen once. The data derive from a study of blood T cell repertoires in COVID-19. Study-wide context: T cells, B-cell-depleted T cells, or PBMCs supplied cDNA or gDNA.

Germline V gene lookup returns CDR1 SGHTA and CDR2 FQGTGA. The J segment lost 6 bases and the V segment lost 5 bases, leaving 7 bases of the junction unmatched. The CDR3 is 16 amino acids. Sequencing input: peripheral blood. The J gene is TRBJ1-6, the V gene TRBV7-3, with 10 nucleotides matching TRBD1. This TCR was sampled from a woman of 80 years or more with COVID-19, enrolled during active disease. The CDR3, as DNA: TGTGCCAGCAGCCCGCACGGGACAGGGGTTAATTCACCCCTCCACTTT. Its translation is CASSPHGTGVNSPLHF.